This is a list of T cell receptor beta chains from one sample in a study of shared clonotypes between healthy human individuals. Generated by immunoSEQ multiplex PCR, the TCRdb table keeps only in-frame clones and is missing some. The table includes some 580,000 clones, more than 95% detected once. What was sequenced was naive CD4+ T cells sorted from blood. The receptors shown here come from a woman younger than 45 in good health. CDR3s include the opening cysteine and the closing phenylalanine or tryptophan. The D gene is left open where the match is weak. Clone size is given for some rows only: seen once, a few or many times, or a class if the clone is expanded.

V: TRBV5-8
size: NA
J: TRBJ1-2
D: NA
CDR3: CASSLYWGTF
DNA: TGTGCCAGCAGCTTGTACTGGGGCACCTTC

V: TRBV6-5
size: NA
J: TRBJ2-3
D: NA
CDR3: CASSYGAGGTDTQYF
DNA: TGTGCCAGCAGTTACGGGGCAGGGGGCACAGATACGCAGTATTTT

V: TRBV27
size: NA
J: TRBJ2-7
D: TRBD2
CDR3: CASKTSGSRQVDEQYF
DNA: TGTGCCAGCAAGACTAGCGGGAGCAGGCAGGTCGACGAGCAGTACTTC

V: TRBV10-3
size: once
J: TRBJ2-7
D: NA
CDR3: CAINSLGPTYEQYF
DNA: TGTGCCATCAACAGCTTGGGGCCTACCTACGAGCAGTACTTC

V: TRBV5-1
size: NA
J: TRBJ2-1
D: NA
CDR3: CASKAAGRPLNEQFF
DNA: TGCGCCAGTAAAGCTGCCGGGAGACCCCTCAATGAGCAGTTCTTC

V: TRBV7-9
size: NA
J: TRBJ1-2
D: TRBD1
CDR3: CASSFGQGAGGYTF
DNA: TGTGCCAGCAGCTTCGGACAGGGTGCTGGCGGCTACACCTTC

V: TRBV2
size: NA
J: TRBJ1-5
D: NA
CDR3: CASSEDIYQPQHF
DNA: TGTGCCAGCAGTGAGGACATTTATCAGCCCCAGCATTTT

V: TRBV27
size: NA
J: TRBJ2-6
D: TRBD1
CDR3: CASRRQGALGANVLTF
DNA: TGTGCCAGCAGAAGACAGGGGGCGCTTGGGGCCAACGTCCTGACTTTC

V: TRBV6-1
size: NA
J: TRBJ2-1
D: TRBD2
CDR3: CASGPSSGSVYEQFF
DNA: TGTGCCAGCGGACCCTCTAGCGGGAGTGTCTATGAGCAGTTCTTC

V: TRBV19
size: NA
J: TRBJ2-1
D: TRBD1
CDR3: CASSTKDRGPRNEQFF
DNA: TGTGCCAGTAGTACGAAGGACAGGGGGCCTAGGAATGAGCAGTTCTTC

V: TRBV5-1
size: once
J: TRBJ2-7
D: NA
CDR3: CASSLEHGRKQYF
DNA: TGCGCCAGCAGCTTGGAACACGGCAGAAAGCAGTACTTC

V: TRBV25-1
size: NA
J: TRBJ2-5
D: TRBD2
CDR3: CASSDFAGGPLETQYF
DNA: TGTGCCAGCAGTGATTTTGCGGGAGGGCCTTTGGAGACCCAGTACTTC

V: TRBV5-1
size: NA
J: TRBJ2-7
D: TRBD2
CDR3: CASSTVSGRPNKYGEQYF
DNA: TGCGCCAGCAGCACCGTTAGCGGGAGGCCCAATAAGTACGGCGAGCAGTACTTC

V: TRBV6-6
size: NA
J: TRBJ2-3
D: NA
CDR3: CAVSGNRAADTQYF
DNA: TGTGCCGTATCCGGGAACCGGGCTGCTGATACGCAGTATTTT

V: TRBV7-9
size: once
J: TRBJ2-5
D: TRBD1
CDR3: CASSFGQGALDETQYF
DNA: TGTGCCAGCAGCTTTGGACAGGGGGCGCTGGATGAGACCCAGTACTTC

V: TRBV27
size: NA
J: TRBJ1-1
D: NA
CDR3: CASISSRDTEAFF
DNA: TGTGCCAGCATCTCAAGTCGGGACACTGAAGCTTTCTTT

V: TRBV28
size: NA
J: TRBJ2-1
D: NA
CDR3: CASSFSYNEQFF
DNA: TGTGCCAGCAGTTTTAGCTACAATGAGCAGTTCTTC

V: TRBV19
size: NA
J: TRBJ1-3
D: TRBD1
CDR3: CASSTIRQGAGNTIYF
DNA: TGTGCCAGTAGTACGATACGACAGGGGGCCGGAAACACCATATATTTT

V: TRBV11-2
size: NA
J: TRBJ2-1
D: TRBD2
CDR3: CASSFYGRDPNEQFF
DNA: TGTGCCAGCAGCTTTTACGGGAGGGACCCCAATGAGCAGTTCTTC

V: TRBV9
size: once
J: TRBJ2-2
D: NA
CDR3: CASSVDGTLGELFF
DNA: TGTGCCAGCAGCGTAGACGGGACCCTCGGGGAGCTGTTTTTT

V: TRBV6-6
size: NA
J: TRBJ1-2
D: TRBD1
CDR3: CASSYPNRGGYTF
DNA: TGTGCCAGCAGTTACCCGAACAGGGGAGGCTACACCTTC

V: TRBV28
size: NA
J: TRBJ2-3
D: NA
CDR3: CASSSTWGTDTQYF
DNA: TGTGCCAGCAGTTCCACGTGGGGCACAGATACGCAGTATTTT

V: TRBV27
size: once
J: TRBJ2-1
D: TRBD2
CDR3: CASSPWTSGNEQFF
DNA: TGTGCCAGCAGTCCGTGGACTAGTGGGAATGAGCAGTTCTTC

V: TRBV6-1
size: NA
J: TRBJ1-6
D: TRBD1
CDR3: CASIDRVYNSPLHF
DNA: TGTGCCAGCATTGACAGGGTTTATAATTCACCCCTCCACTTT

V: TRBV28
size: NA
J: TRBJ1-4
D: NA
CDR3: CASSSPGQLGKLFF
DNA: TGTGCCAGCAGCTCTCCGGGACAACTCGGAAAACTGTTTTTT

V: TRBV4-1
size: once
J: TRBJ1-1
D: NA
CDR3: CASSRVGTEAFF
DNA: TGCGCCAGCAGCCGGGTGGGCACTGAAGCTTTCTTT

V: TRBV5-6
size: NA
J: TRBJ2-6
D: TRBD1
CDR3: CASSVTTGRISGANVLTF
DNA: TGTGCCAGCAGCGTAACGACAGGGCGAATCTCTGGGGCCAACGTCCTGACTTTC

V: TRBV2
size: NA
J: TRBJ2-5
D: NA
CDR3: CASREDGGGYEQYF
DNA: TGTGCCAGCAGGGAGGACGGGGGAGGTTATGAGCAGTACTTC

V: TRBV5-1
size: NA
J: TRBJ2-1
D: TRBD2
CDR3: CASSLASGRASYNEQFF
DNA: TGCGCCAGCAGCTTGGCCAGCGGGAGGGCCTCCTACAATGAGCAGTTCTTC

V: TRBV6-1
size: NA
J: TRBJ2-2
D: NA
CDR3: CASRGTRNTGELFF
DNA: TGTGCCAGCAGAGGGACGAGGAACACCGGGGAGCTGTTTTTT

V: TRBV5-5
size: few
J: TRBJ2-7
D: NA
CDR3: CASSTSGYEQYF
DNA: TGTGCCAGCAGCACCAGCGGTTACGAGCAGTACTTC

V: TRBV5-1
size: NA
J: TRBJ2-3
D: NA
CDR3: CASQGRVTDTQYF
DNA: TGCGCCAGCCAGGGGAGGGTCACAGATACGCAGTATTTT

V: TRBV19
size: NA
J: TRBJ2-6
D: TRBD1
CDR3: CASSQTGGGGANVLTF
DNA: TGTGCCAGTAGTCAAACAGGGGGCGGTGGGGCCAACGTCCTGACTTTC

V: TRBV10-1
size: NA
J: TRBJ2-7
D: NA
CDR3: CASNNRNNRTQYF
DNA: TGCGCCAGCAATAACCGTAACAATAGGACGCAGTACTTC

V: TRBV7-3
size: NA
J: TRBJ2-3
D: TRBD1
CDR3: CASSPPGQGDTQYF
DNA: TGTGCCAGCAGCCCGCCGGGACAGGGGGATACGCAGTATTTT

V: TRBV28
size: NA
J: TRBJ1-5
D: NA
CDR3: CASLQGQDSNQPQHF
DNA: TGTGCCAGTCTCCAGGGACAAGATAGCAATCAGCCCCAGCATTTT

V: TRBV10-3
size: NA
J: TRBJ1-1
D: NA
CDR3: CAIKDVQGTEAFF
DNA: TGTGCCATCAAGGATGTCCAGGGCACTGAAGCTTTCTTT